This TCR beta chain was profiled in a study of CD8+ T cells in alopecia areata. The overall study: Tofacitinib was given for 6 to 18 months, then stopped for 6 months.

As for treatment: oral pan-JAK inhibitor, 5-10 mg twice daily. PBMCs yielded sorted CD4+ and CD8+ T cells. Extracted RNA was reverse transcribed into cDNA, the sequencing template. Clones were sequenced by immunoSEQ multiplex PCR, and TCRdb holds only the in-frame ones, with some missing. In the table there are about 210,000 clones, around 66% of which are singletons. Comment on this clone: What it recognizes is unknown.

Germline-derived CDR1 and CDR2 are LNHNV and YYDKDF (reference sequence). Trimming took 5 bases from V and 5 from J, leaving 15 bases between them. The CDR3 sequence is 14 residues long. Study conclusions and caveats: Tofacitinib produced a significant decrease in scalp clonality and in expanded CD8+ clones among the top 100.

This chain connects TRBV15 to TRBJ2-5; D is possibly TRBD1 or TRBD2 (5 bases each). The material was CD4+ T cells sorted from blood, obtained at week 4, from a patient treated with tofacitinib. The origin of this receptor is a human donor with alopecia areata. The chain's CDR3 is CATSYYPGRETQYF. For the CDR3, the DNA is TGTGCCACCAGCTACTACCCGGGGCGGGAGACCCAGTACTTC.